This TCR beta chain was captured in a study of vaccination effects on CD4 cells after COVID-19. Assay used: immunoSEQ multiplex PCR; TCRdb lists only in-frame clones, some missing. The sample shows tens of thousands of clones, about 86% of them seen only once. The J segment lost 0 bases and the V segment lost 3 bases, leaving 6 bases of the junction unmatched. The CDR3 covers 17 residues. CDR1 and CDR2 from the germline V gene are KGHDR and SFDVKD. Notes on this clone: The antigen remains undetermined.

Expansion with viral peptide pools was applied to antigen-specific CD4+ T cells by the ViraFEST assay prior to sequencing. Once cultured for approximately 10 days, the cells underwent separation to obtain CD4+ T cells. Subjects were given two BNT162b2 or mRNA-1273 vaccine doses. Sample: CD4+ T cells from PBMCs cultured with HCoV-229E spike peptides, taken after COVID-19 vaccination. The rearrangement links TRBV24-1 to TRBJ2-1, with 8 nucleotides matching TRBD2. This sequence originates from a human donor who received a COVID-19 vaccine. The CDR3: CATSDPVAGSSYNEQFF. For the CDR3, the DNA is TGTGCCACCAGTGATCCCGTAGCGGGGTCCTCCTACAATGAGCAGTTCTTC.